These 25 T cell receptor beta chains originate from one sample sequenced in a study of molecular identifiers for immune sequencing clone quantification. TCRdb ran MiXCR on the PCR reads and lists one entry per CDR3 protein. The sample shows about 640,000 distinct CDR3 sequences, about 20% of them seen only once. Sequencing was done on a sample of naive CD8+ T cells from blood, with Jurkat cell RNA spiked in. Subset reported: FACS-sorted CD8+CD4-CCR7+CD45RA+ naive T cells. These receptors were taken from a human donor in good health. Some libraries in this study had Jurkat cell RNA spiked in.

This clonotype was counted many times. The gene calls are TRBV27 and TRBJ2-3, with TRBD2 as a possible D gene (5 bases). The CDR3 contains 13 residues. CDR1 and CDR2 (germline): MNHEY, SMNVEV (reference sequence). The V and J ends lost 6 bases and 6 bases respectively, with 13 bases between them. The CDR3 DNA sequence: TGTGCCAGCAGGCAGCGGCTGACCGATACGCAGTATTTT. Translating it yields CASRQRLTDTQYF.

In its sample, this clonotype was seen many times. The chain joins TRBV10-3 to TRBJ2-7; TRBD2 matches at 10 bases. The germline V gene has CDR1 ENHRY and CDR2 SYGVKD. With 4 bases clipped from V and 0 bases from J, the junction kept 3 bases outside the gene matches. This CDR3 is 15 amino acids long. The CDR3: CAISGSGRYSYEQYF. The CDR3 DNA sequence: TGTGCCATCAGTGGTAGCGGGAGGTACTCCTACGAGCAGTACTTC.

In the case of this clonotype: A much larger clone sits a single nucleotide away, making a read error possible. The gene calls are TRBV20-1 and TRBJ2-1, with a tentative D call TRBD2 (5 bases). The length of the CDR3 is 16 residues. Germline CDR1 is DFQATT and CDR2 is SNEGSKA (reference sequence). CDR3 nucleotides: TGCGGTGCTACTGGACTGGGCGGAACAGTCTACAATGAGCAGTTCTTC. It codes for CGATGLGGTVYNEQFF.

This clonotype showed up many times. The chain carries TRBV7-9 and TRBJ2-6; no clear D gene. Trimming stripped 1 base from V and 0 bases from J, with 13 bases between. The germline CDR1 and CDR2 sequences are SEHNR and FQNEAQ (reference sequence). This CDR3 is built from 18 residues. CDR3: CASSLGGVSLSGANVLTF. The CDR3 DNA follows: TGTGCCAGCAGCTTAGGTGGTGTGAGCCTCTCTGGGGCCAACGTCCTGACTTTC.

This clonotype was seen at least ten times. The genes are TRBV7-2 and TRBJ2-7, with 9 bases matching TRBD2. Germline assignment: CDR1 SGHTA and CDR2 FQGNSA. After removal of 2 bases from V and 7 bases from J, the junction contained 9 bases not matched to a gene. The CDR3 is 15 amino acids. The CDR3, as DNA: TGTGCCAGCAGCTTATGGGCGGGAGGGCTCGGGGAGCAGTACTTC. Translating it yields CASSLWAGGLGEQYF.

This clonotype was counted a few times. The rearrangement links TRBV7-9 to TRBJ2-7, with 8 bases aligning to TRBD1. With 3 bases clipped from V and 6 bases from J, the junction kept 13 bases outside the gene matches. Germline V gene data show CDR1 as SEHNR and CDR2 as FQNEAQ (reference sequence). CDR3 length: 16 amino acids. The CDR3 DNA sequence: TGTGCCAGCAGCTTGGGGACAGGCATTTCCCCTGGCGAGCAGTACTTC. Translating it yields CASSLGTGISPGEQYF. Together with reference TRBV7-9 and TRBJ2-7, the CDR3 gives the full variable domain: DTGVSQNPRHKITKRGQNVTFRCDPISEHNRLYWYRQTLGQGPEFLTYFQNEAQLEKSRLLSDRFSAERPKGSFSTLEIQRTEQGDSAMYLCASSLGTGISPGEQYFGPGTRLTVT.

This clonotype was seen a handful of times. The V gene is TRBV18, the J gene TRBJ2-3; TRBD2 is a possible D gene (7 bases). The length of the CDR3 is 17 residues. V gave up 6 bases and J gave up 3 bases, with 22 bases separating them. The V gene's germline CDR1 is KGHSH and CDR2 LQKENI. Here the CDR3 DNA reads TGTGCCAGCTCCCACCCGGGACGGGGGGCTCGTACAGATACGCAGTATTTT. This gives the protein CASSHPGRGARTDTQYF.

This clonotype has at least ten counts. The J gene is TRBJ2-5, the V gene TRBV25-1; D is perhaps TRBD1 (5 bases). Trimming took 4 bases from V and 0 from J, leaving 9 bases between them. CDR3 length equals 14 residues. Germline V CDR1 and CDR2: MGHDK, SYGVNS. The CDR3 spells CASSVQGNQETQYF. CDR3 nucleotides: TGTGCCAGCAGTGTTCAGGGTAACCAAGAGACCCAGTACTTC. The variable domain in full, completed from reference TRBV25-1 and TRBJ2-5, reads EADIYQTPRYLVIGTGKKITLECSQTMGHDKMYWYQQDPGMELHLIHYSYGVNSTEKGDLSSESTVSRIRTEHFPLTLESARPSHTSQYLCASSVQGNQETQYFGPGTRLLVL.

At least ten counts were recorded for this clonotype. The rearrangement uses TRBV5-4 and TRBJ2-2; TRBD2 agrees at 7 bases. The germline gives CDR1 SGHNT, CDR2 YYREEE (reference sequence). This CDR3 is 15 amino acids long. The trim removed 4 bases at V and 4 bases at J, leaving 7 bases unmatched. The CDR3 sequence: CASSRGAGSTGELFF. The CDR3 DNA reads as TGTGCCAGCAGCCGGGGAGCGGGGTCCACCGGGGAGCTGTTTTTT. Filled out from reference TRBV5-4 and TRBJ2-2, the complete variable domain reads ETGVTQSPTHLIKTRGQQVTLRCSSQSGHNTVSWYQQALGQGPQFIFQYYREEENGRGNFPPRFSGLQFPNYSSELNVNALELDDSALYLCASSRGAGSTGELFFGEGSRLTVL.

This sequence joins TRBV7-2 and TRBJ2-7; D gene unclear. CDR1 is SGHTA and CDR2 is FQGNSA in the germline V gene. This CDR3 contains 16 residues. With 5 bases removed from V and 0 bases from J, the gap between germline ends came to 17 bases. The CDR3 loop is CASSPLVGQSSYEQYF. Written as DNA, the CDR3 is TGTGCCAGCAGCCCTCTAGTTGGCCAGAGCTCCTACGAGCAGTACTTC.

As concerns this clonotype: A much larger clone lies one base from this, so it may be a read error. This rearrangement joins TRBV19 to TRBJ1-5; TRBD1 is a possible D gene (6 bases). The CDR3 runs to 15 residues. Germline CDR1 reads LNHDA; CDR2 reads SQIVND (reference sequence). For the CDR3, the DNA is TGTGCCAGTAGCCGGTACTCTGGGGGCAATCCGCCCCAGCATTTT. Protein: CASSRYSGGNPPQHF.

CDR3 region: CASSFRTGGNEQYF. For the CDR3, the DNA is TGTGCCAGCAGTTTTCGGACAGGGGGCAACGAGCAGTACTTC. J is TRBJ2-7 and V is TRBV28, with 11 bases lining up with TRBD1. The V segment lost 3 bases and the J segment 5 bases; nucleotides outside the gene matches: 3. Germline V gene data show CDR1 as MDHEN and CDR2 as SYDVKM. This CDR3 comprises 14 residues.

This clonotype was seen many times. The rearrangement links TRBV4-1 to TRBJ2-3, with D possibly TRBD1 on 7 matching bases. V lost 4 bases to trimming and J lost 4 bases, with 18 bases between them. Per germline, CDR1 MGHRA and CDR2 YSYEKL. This CDR3 is 16 amino acids long. Here the CDR3 DNA reads TGCGCCAGCAGCCCCCGTGCAGGGGGGCTCCCAGATACGCAGTATTTT. It specifies CASSPRAGGLPDTQYF.

Remarks on this clonotype: A read error is possible here, since a much larger clone lies one base away. V is TRBV20-1 and J is TRBJ1-1, with D possibly being TRBD1 (5 bases). The CDR3 sequence is 14 residues long. Trimming stripped 6 bases from V and 10 bases from J, with 24 bases between. Looked up from germline, CDR1 is DFQATT and CDR2 is SNEGSKA (reference sequence). In nucleotides, the CDR3 is TGCAGTGCCGTAAGGCGGGAAAGGGACCCTGGAGCTTTCTTT. Protein: CSAVRRERDPGAFF.

This clonotype occurred a few times. V and J are TRBV6-5 and TRBJ2-3; 8 bases match TRBD2. This CDR3 is 17 amino acids long. The V gene's germline CDR1 is MNHEY and CDR2 SVGAGI. J gave up 2 bases and V 5 bases, and 12 bases lay outside the gene matches. This chain's CDR3 is CASSPSERGIPTDTQYF. In nucleotides, the CDR3 is TGTGCCAGCAGTCCCTCCGAGCGGGGGATCCCCACAGATACGCAGTATTTT.

This clonotype appeared many times. V is TRBV21-1 and J is TRBJ1-1; TRBD1 reflects the table's D call only, with no check against the DNA. TRBV21-1 is labeled a pseudogene. CDR3 length: 16 residues. This CDR3 reads CASSKRDEVSGAEAFF. The DNA of the CDR3 is TGTGCCAGCAGCAAAAGGGACGAGGTCTCGGGTGCTGAAGCTTTCTTT.

This clonotype was seen many times. The genes are TRBV6-2 or TRBV6-3 and TRBJ1-2, with TRBD1 as a possible D gene (6 bases). The CDR3 is 14 amino acids. The ends were cut back, 0 bases at V and 4 bases at J, with 9 bases in the middle. CDR1 and CDR2 from the germline V gene are MNHEY and SVGEGT. The CDR3 region has the DNA TGTGCCAGCAGTTACTCAGGACAGCTCTATGGCTACACCTTC. It encodes CASSYSGQLYGYTF.

This clonotype was picked up many times. The chain is built from TRBV7-2 and TRBJ2-4; TRBD2 agrees at 7 bases. CDR1 is SGHTA and CDR2 is FQGNSA in the germline V gene. The V segment lost 5 bases and the J segment 0 bases; nucleotides outside the gene matches: 7. The CDR3 contains 16 residues. CDR3 sequence reads: CASSPPGGLAKNIQYF. CDR3 DNA sequence: TGTGCCAGCAGCCCCCCGGGGGGTCTAGCCAAAAACATTCAGTACTTC.

Turning to this clonotype: A much larger clone differs by one base, so this may be a read error. This chain joins TRBV20-1 and TRBJ1-6; TRBD1 might be the D (6 bases). This CDR3 is built from 15 residues. Trimming cost V 2 bases and J 6 bases, with 14 bases left between them. CDR1 and CDR2 from the germline V gene are DFQATT and SNEGSKA (reference sequence). The CDR3 is CSARSWTARNSPLHF. CDR3 nucleotide sequence: TGCAGTGCTAGATCATGGACAGCGCGTAATTCACCCCTCCACTTT.

In its sample, this clonotype was seen once. A much larger clone is a single base away; this may be a read error. The V gene is TRBV9, the J gene TRBJ1-2; D ambiguous. CDR1 SGDLS and CDR2 YYNGEE come from the germline V gene. CDR3 size: 13 residues. For the CDR3, the DNA is TGTGCCAGCAGCGTAGCACAGAACTATGGCTGCACCTTC. Residues: CASSVAQNYGCTF. The full variable domain, rest sourced from reference TRBV9 and TRBJ1-2, is DSGVTQTPKHLITATGQRVTLRCSPRSGDLSVYWYQQSLDQGLQFLIQYYNGEERAKGNILERFSAQQFPDLHSELNLSSLELGDSALYFCASSVAQNYGCTFGSGTRLTVV.

Turning to this clonotype: One end of the junction does not line up with germline, which may come from a read error. The chain combines TRBV6-5 with TRBJ2-5; D remains unclear. This CDR3 is built from 11 residues. Per germline, CDR1 MNHEY and CDR2 SVGAGI. The CDR3 loop is CAGSRQETQYF. The CDR3 DNA is TGTGCCGGCAGCCGACAAGAGACCCAGTACTTC.

Worth noting for this clonotype: This may be a read error, as it is one base from a much larger clone. The gene calls are TRBV7-6 and TRBJ2-2, with a tentative D call TRBD1 (6 bases). CDR3 length equals 13 residues. In germline, CDR1 is SGHVS, CDR2 FNYEAQ. The CDR3 reads CVSARAGAGELFF. The DNA of the CDR3 is TGTGTCAGCGCAAGGGCAGGGGCCGGGGAGCTGTTTTTT.

This clonotype was seen a handful of times. The gene calls are TRBV4-3 and TRBJ1-1; D gene ambiguous. Trimming took off 0 bases at V and 3 bases at J, with 11 bases between the two ends. CDR1 and CDR2 (germline): LGHNA, YSLEER. The CDR3 is 15 residues long. CDR3 DNA sequence: TGCGCCAGCAGCCAAGATTGGGTGTTCGACACTGAAGCTTTCTTT. Amino acid sequence: CASSQDWVFDTEAFF.

V and J are TRBV3-1 and TRBJ1-5; D remains unclear. The germline V gene encodes CDR1 LGHDT and CDR2 YNNKEL (reference sequence). The CDR3 has 15 residues. Trimming left V 0 bases short and J 4 bases short, with 10 bases between. CDR3 bases: TGTGCCAGCAGCCAAGATCGGATGGGTAATCAGCCCCAGCATTTT. It codes for CASSQDRMGNQPQHF.

About this clonotype itself: One base away lies a much larger clone, so this may be a sequencing read error. V usage is TRBV24-1 and J usage is TRBJ2-1; D uncertain. Between the trimmed V and J ends, which lost 1 base and 6 bases, there was a span of 9 bases. Per the germline V gene, CDR1 is KGHDR and CDR2 is SFDVKD. The CDR3 is made up of 14 amino acids. The CDR3 region is CATSDLESSNEQFF. In nucleotides, the CDR3 is TGTGCCACCAGTGATTTAGAGTCTAGCAATGAGCAGTTCTTC.